Presented here are 24 T cell receptor beta chains from one specimen sequenced in a study of T cell responses to AZD1222 COVID-19 vaccine. TCRdb's table, derived via immunoSEQ multiplex PCR, lists solely in-frame clones and lacks some. In the table there are about 140,000 clones, around 92% of which are singletons. This specimen was peripheral blood, taken on day 0 of AZD1222 vaccination. Receptors originate from an adult in good health.

V gene TRBV19 combines with J gene TRBJ1-1; 7 nucleotides match TRBD1. Trimming at V came to 1 base and at J to 6 bases, leaving 2 bases not matched to a gene. Looked up from germline, CDR1 is LNHDA and CDR2 is SQIVND (reference sequence). CDR3 length: 13 amino acids. The CDR3 nucleotides read TGTGCCAGTAGTATAGGGGGACAGTCTGAAGCTTTCTTT. Translating it yields CASSIGGQSEAFF. Filled out from reference TRBV19 and TRBJ1-1, the complete variable domain reads DGGITQSPKYLFRKEGQNVTLSCEQNLNHDAMYWYRQDPGQGLRLIYYSQIVNDFQKGDIAEGYSVSREKKESFPLTVTSAQKNPTAFYLCASSIGGQSEAFFGQGTRLTVV.

This chain joins TRBV2 and TRBJ1-2; a weak D match, TRBD1 (6 bases). Trimming shortened V by 6 bases and J by 4 bases, and 9 bases separated the two germline ends. From germline, CDR1 is SNHLY and CDR2 FYNNEI. This CDR3 contains 12 residues. CDR3 nucleotides: TGTGCCAGCAGGAGGGGGGTCTATGGCTACACCTTC. Its protein product is CASRRGVYGYTF.

The V gene is TRBV5-1, the J gene TRBJ2-2, with a weak D call TRBD2 (5 bases). This CDR3 comprises 12 residues. Germline lookup yields CDR1 SGHRS and CDR2 YFSETQ. V lost 4 bases, J lost 7 bases, and 8 bases lay in between. The CDR3 DNA is TGCGCCAGCAGCAAGGAGGTCGGGGAGCTGTTTTTT. As protein: CASSKEVGELFF.

This chain connects TRBV3-1 (or the pseudogene TRBV3-2) to TRBJ2-6; D is possibly TRBD1 (6 bases). The CDR3 has 20 amino acids. Germline CDR1 reads LGHDT; CDR2 reads YNNKEL (reference sequence). V was shortened by 4 bases and J by 2 bases, with 24 bases between the two germline ends. The CDR3 here is CASSLRTDRIRVAGANVLTF. In nucleotides, the CDR3 is TGTGCCAGCAGCCTGCGGACAGATCGAATCAGGGTGGCTGGGGCCAACGTCCTGACTTTC.

The chain couples TRBV27 to TRBJ2-7; 14 bases map to TRBD2. The ends lost 6 bases at V and 4 bases at J; junction bases unmatched: 5. This CDR3 has 15 amino acids. CDR1 is MNHEY and CDR2 is SMNVEV in the germline V gene (reference sequence). CDR3 DNA: TGTGCCAGCAGGGGGACTAGCGGGAGTTTATACGAGCAGTACTTC. Translating gives CASRGTSGSLYEQYF.

This clone was recorded once. The genes are TRBV6-6 and TRBJ1-3, with D perhaps matching TRBD1 (5 bases). Germline V CDR1 and CDR2: MNHNY, SVGAGI (reference sequence). V was pared by 5 bases and J by 0 bases, with 17 bases between. The CDR3 is 17 residues long. In nucleotides, the CDR3 is TGTGCCAGCAGTCCTACTCTCACAGGCGACTCTGGAAACACCATATATTTT. Its translation: CASSPTLTGDSGNTIYF.

The J gene is TRBJ1-6, the V gene TRBV4-2, with 7 bases lining up with TRBD1. The junction had 5 bases not matched to a gene; V was cut back by 4 bases and J by 8 bases. Germline CDR1 reads LGHNA; CDR2 reads YNFKEQ. The CDR3 is 14 residues long. CDR3 sequence (DNA): TGTGCCAGCAGCCGACAGGGATCCTATTCACCCCTCCACTTT. It specifies CASSRQGSYSPLHF.

V usage is TRBV28 and J usage is TRBJ1-6, with 9 bases aligning to TRBD1. CDR3 length: 15 residues. From germline, CDR1 is MDHEN and CDR2 SYDVKM. Unmatched junction bases numbered 6, after V lost 5 bases and J lost 7 bases. The CDR3 DNA is TGTGCCAGCAGTACACACAGGGGGCGAAATTCACCCCTCCACTTT. This gives the protein CASSTHRGRNSPLHF.

The gene calls are TRBV6-2 or TRBV6-3 and TRBJ1-5; 8 bases match TRBD1. CDR1 and CDR2 from the germline V gene are MNHEY and SVGEGT. The CDR3 has 15 residues. J was trimmed by 8 bases and V by 0 bases; bases with no gene match: 6. CDR3 amino acids: CASSYSRTGRKPQHF. The CDR3 nucleotides are TGTGCCAGCAGTTACTCAAGGACAGGGCGAAAGCCCCAGCATTTT.

The chain couples TRBV11-2 to TRBJ1-3, with 10 bases matching TRBD1. V trimming: 0 bases; J trimming: 5 bases; junction bases outside the gene matches: 7. CDR3 length equals 17 residues. Germline V gene data show CDR1 as SGHAT and CDR2 as FQNNGV. In nucleotides, the CDR3 is TGTGCCAGCAGCTTAGATCCCGACAGGGGGCCCCGAAACACCATATATTTT. It is translated as CASSLDPDRGPRNTIYF.

The J gene is TRBJ1-6, the V gene TRBV4-2; D might be TRBD1 (6 bases). Germline assignment: CDR1 LGHNA and CDR2 YNFKEQ. Trimming shortened V by 4 bases and J by 10 bases, and 20 bases separated the two germline ends. CDR3 length: 16 amino acids. The chain's CDR3 is CASSRPGGAQGSPLHF. As DNA, the CDR3 is TGTGCCAGCAGCCGTCCGGGGGGGGCTCAAGGATCACCCCTCCACTTT.

The genes are TRBV10-2 and TRBJ2-5; 10 bases fit TRBD2. Germline lookup yields CDR1 WSHSY and CDR2 SAAADI. Trimming removed 8 bases from V and 1 base from J; junction bases left unmatched: 7. The CDR3 sequence is 15 residues long. CDR3 protein: CASGRTSGLQETQYF. As DNA, the CDR3 is TGCGCCAGCGGTAGGACTAGCGGACTCCAAGAGACCCAGTACTTC.

This sequence joins TRBV5-1 and TRBJ2-7; D is unresolved. Germline CDR1 reads SGHRS; CDR2 reads YFSETQ. With 2 bases removed from V and 3 bases from J, the gap between germline ends came to 9 bases. This CDR3 region has 13 residues. CDR3 bases: TGCGCCAGCAGCTTCAACAGAAACTACGAGCAGTACTTC. Protein product: CASSFNRNYEQYF.

The count of this clone is one. The rearrangement uses TRBV7-9 and TRBJ2-1, with D possibly TRBD2 on 5 matching bases. This CDR3 comprises 12 residues. Trimming stripped 6 bases from V and 10 bases from J, with 13 bases between. Germline assignment: CDR1 SEHNR and CDR2 FQNEAQ (reference sequence). The CDR3 loop reads CASSPDREEQFF. The CDR3 DNA reads TGTGCCAGCAGTCCTGACCGGGAAGAGCAGTTCTTC.

The chain has TRBV3-1 (or the pseudogene TRBV3-2) and TRBJ1-3; 7 nucleotides match TRBD1. Losses at the gene ends were 6 bases for V and 4 bases for J; bases not matched to a gene: 9. From germline, CDR1 is LGHDT and CDR2 YNNKEL (reference sequence). This CDR3 has 15 amino acids. In nucleotides, the CDR3 is TGTGCCAGCAGTACCTCGAGGACAGGCGGAAACACCATATATTTT. It translates to CASSTSRTGGNTIYF.

The rearrangement joins TRBV7-2 to TRBJ1-2; the D is unclear. The CDR3 length is 11 residues. Trimming took off 4 bases at V and 13 bases at J, with 13 bases between the two ends. CDR1 SGHTA and CDR2 FQGNSA come from the germline V gene. The CDR3 here is CASSYRRGFTF. The CDR3 bases are TGTGCCAGCAGCTACCGCCGTGGATTCACCTTC.

The gene calls are TRBV18 and TRBJ1-5; 7 positions match TRBD1. Losses at the gene ends were 5 bases for V and 0 bases for J; bases not matched to a gene: 10. The germline gives CDR1 KGHSH, CDR2 LQKENI. The CDR3 is 17 residues long. This CDR3 is CASSDRQGLYSNQPQHF. Here the CDR3 DNA reads TGTGCCAGCTCAGATAGACAGGGCCTTTATAGCAATCAGCCCCAGCATTTT.

This chain joins TRBV28 and TRBJ1-6, with D unresolved. V lost 1 base, J lost 7 bases, and 14 bases lay in between. CDR1 is MDHEN, CDR2 SYDVKM, per germline. This CDR3 region has 16 residues. The chain's CDR3 is CASSLFSLRGNSPLHF. In DNA form, the CDR3 reads TGTGCCAGCAGTTTATTCTCCCTGCGGGGAAATTCACCCCTCCACTTT. Drawing the rest from reference TRBV28 and TRBJ1-6, the complete variable domain is DVKVTQSSRYLVKRTGEKVFLECVQDMDHENMFWYRQDPGLGLRLIYFSYDVKMKEKGDIPEGYSVSREKKERFSLILESASTNQTSMYLCASSLFSLRGNSPLHFGNGTRLTVT.

The V gene is TRBV2, the J gene TRBJ2-5, with D tentatively TRBD2 (5 bases). The CDR3 sequence is 13 residues long. Germline values: CDR1 SNHLY, CDR2 FYNNEI. V shed 5 bases and J shed 5 bases, with 12 bases lying between them. The CDR3 spells CASSTKRGETQYF. DNA of the CDR3: TGTGCCAGCAGTACAAAGCGAGGGGAGACCCAGTACTTC.

The CDR3 DNA is TGTGCCAGAAGCTTGACCGCGACAGCTACCAATTCACCCCTCCACTTT. Encoded protein: CARSLTATATNSPLHF. The V and J genes are TRBV5-3 and TRBJ1-6, with D perhaps TRBD1 (5 bases). TRBV5-3 is treated as an ORF (open reading frame) with a function not yet certain. The CDR3 is 16 residues long. V lost 1 base, J lost 7 bases, and 15 bases lay in between.

This clone was counted once. This rearrangement joins TRBV11-2 to TRBJ2-3; D not resolved. Looked up from germline, CDR1 is SGHAT and CDR2 is FQNNGV. CDR3 size: 12 residues. Deletions cut 0 bases from V and 3 bases from J, with 1 base between. In DNA, the CDR3 is TGTGCCAGCAGCTTAGATACAGATACGCAGTATTTT. Residues: CASSLDTDTQYF.

The chain combines TRBV10-3 with TRBJ2-7, with D unresolved. Germline CDR1 ENHRY, CDR2 SYGVKD. The CDR3 runs 12 residues. V was trimmed by 0 bases and J by 13 bases, leaving 13 bases between them. The CDR3 loop is CAISESVAGTYF. Here the CDR3 DNA reads TGTGCCATCAGTGAGTCCGTGGCAGGCACCTACTTC.

The chain couples TRBV2 to TRBJ2-5; a weak D match, TRBD2 (5 bases). V was clipped by 2 bases and J by 5 bases, with 12 bases between them. This CDR3 spans 14 amino acids. CDR1 is SNHLY, CDR2 FYNNEI, per germline. Here the CDR3 reads CASSEISPGETQYF. DNA of the CDR3: TGTGCCAGCAGTGAAATTTCCCCGGGGGAGACCCAGTACTTC.

This clone was found once. This chain links TRBV28 with TRBJ2-3, with 9 nucleotides matching TRBD1. Germline V lookup: CDR1 MDHEN, CDR2 SYDVKM. The CDR3 extends over 17 amino acids. The ends lost 2 bases at V and 3 bases at J; junction bases unmatched: 9. The CDR3 nucleotides read TGTGCCAGCAGTTTAGCTGGGAGGGACAGGGTTACAGATACGCAGTATTTT. This gives the protein CASSLAGRDRVTDTQYF.